The clone carrying this TCR beta chain was detected ten times or more. The antigen remains undetermined. Generation of TCR beta libraries employed quantitative 5'-RACE incorporating molecular barcodes. TCRdb passed the 5' RACE reads through MiXCR, listing each CDR3 protein once. In the table there are 200,000 to 300,000 distinct CDR3 sequences, roughly 8.6% of which are singletons. The sample is drawn from a study of CD8 T cells in ankylosing spondylitis. Study-wide results and limits: Significant enrichment of disease-linked clones was reported in matched ankylosing spondylitis synovial fluid. The authors found the disease-linked clones to be CD8+ and relatively rare in peripheral blood. Made up of about eight highly homologous variants, a TCR beta motif appeared characteristic of ankylosing spondylitis blood.

Sample: blood, either unsorted or a sorted T cell fraction (not recorded which). The source of this sequence is a male donor with ankylosing spondylitis or in good health (not recorded which).

CDR3 bases: TGCGCCAGCAGCCGGACAGGGGATAGCAATCAGCCCCAGCATTTT. This gives the protein CASSRTGDSNQPQHF. This chain links TRBV5-1 with TRBJ1-5; 9 bases line up with TRBD1. The CDR3 covers 15 residues. Germline V CDR1 and CDR2: SGHRS, YFSETQ. After removal of 4 bases from V and 0 bases from J, the junction contained 2 bases not matched to a gene.